This TCR beta chain was found in a study of blood T cell repertoires in COVID-19. This clone has a handful of counts. The method was immunoSEQ multiplex PCR; TCRdb's version includes in-frame clones alone and lacks a portion of them. The table has around 150,000 clones, 87% seen once. Germline V lookup: CDR1 MNHEY, CDR2 SVGEGT. The CDR3 runs 14 residues. Trimming left V 5 bases short and J 0 bases short, with 11 bases between. V usage is TRBV6-2 or TRBV6-3 and J usage is TRBJ2-7; D perhaps matches TRBD2 (6 bases). This TCR came from a woman aged 60 to 75 with active or convalescent COVID-19. Sequencing input: peripheral blood. This chain's CDR3 is CASSMSGSSYEQYF. The CDR3 bases are TGTGCCAGCAGTATGTCCGGGAGCTCCTACGAGCAGTACTTC.